This paragraph reports one T cell receptor beta chain. Its cognate antigen has yet to be identified. Per-base quality was not reported, and no clone a single base away is much larger than it. TCRbeta CDR3 regions were amplified from genomic DNA using the immunoSEQ Assay, a bias-controlled multiplex PCR. As for the original processing: Nucleated cell counts per sample were estimated from amplification of reference gene primers within the assay. To quantify the absolute abundance of each unique TCRbeta CDR3 rearrangement, sequence reads were collapsed and filtered. For each sample, productive Simpson clonality was calculated as the square root of Simpson's diversity index across productive rearrangements. TCRdb mirrors the immuneACCESS table, restricted to in-frame sequences. Some clones are absent from its copies; in checked studies, under half trace to an unresolved V gene, and the reason for the others is unknown. V, J and clone size were drawn from that table, and D and trimming were deduced from the DNA. In this sample the table shows tens of thousands of clones, around 79% of which occur a single time. The ten biggest clones cover less than 40% of the sample.

The sample comes from a study of blood T cell repertoires in COVID-19 (dated by TCRdb to 2020 to 2022). Study-level background: Collaborator samples came from the United States, Italy and Spain and covered acute and convalescent phases of COVID-19. The repertoires were released in a freely available public database intended as a resource for research on the immune response to SARS-CoV-2. Where HLA class I and class II types were available, the types were taken from metadata supplied by the sample provider, not from assay-based typing. The sample metadata nearly always contained a de-identified subject ID, COVID-19 status, age in years and sex. The dataset comprised deeply sampled blood TCRbeta repertoires from subjects exposed to, actively infected with, or recovered from COVID-19. The prospective study material was composed of cDNA or gDNA derived from T cells, B-cell-depleted T cells, or PBMCs. The samples were drawn from the first 160 participants of the ongoing ImmuneRACE study and from 1,254 subjects provided by 6 global collaborators.

The CDR3 runs 14 residues from the cysteine to the phenylalanine. Of all the DNA, just the CDR3 is kept, 42 bases in frame from base 1. Taken from the germline V gene (reference sequence), the CDR1 and CDR2 loops are SGHKS and YYEKEE. Relative to germline, V is missing 4 bases and J is missing 8 bases, with 7 bases of the junction outside any gene match. The investigation overall reported the following: How much clinical and demographic metadata was included differed by source and by participant, and the metadata was provided uncurated.

The collaborating institutions used their own protocols to collect whole blood in K2EDTA tubes. For TCRbeta analysis, collaborators shipped samples in one of three forms: frozen whole blood, isolated PBMCs, or DNA extracted from either of those sample types. The sequence came from a woman in her seventies with acute or convalescent COVID-19. Sequenced input: peripheral blood. The V and J segments used are TRBV5-5 and TRBJ1-4, with TRBD1 matching 8 junction bases. The DNA sequence follows: TGTGCCAGCAGCGAGACAGGGGCGGGGGAAAAACTGTTTTTT. Its protein reads: CASSETGAGEKLFF.